This entry concerns a single T cell receptor (beta chain). Other DNA variants within this sample encode the same CDR3. Germline CDR1 SNHLY, CDR2 FYNNEI. Trimming cost V 4 bases and J 0 bases, with 5 bases left between them. CDR3 length equals 13 residues. All of the donors resided in Nashville, Tennessee, and each was a Caucasian adult. Splitting of each subset's genomic DNA was done evenly across several immunoSEQ plates. Bulk PBMC genomic DNA spanned ten immunoSEQ deep plates. Source study methods: For the immunoSEQ data, sequences were junction-only without quality scores, so filtering differed. Repertoires were generated with immunoSEQ multiplex PCR, while TCRdb's copy carries only in-frame clones and drops some. V and J calls and clone size are those listed in that table; D and trimming were worked out from the DNA. The sample consists of hundreds of thousands of clones, roughly 72% of them appearing once.

This sample was taken from a study of shared clonotypes between healthy human individuals. The chain couples TRBV2 to TRBJ2-3; D is unclear. The sample taken for sequencing was PBMCs. The TCR originated in a woman between 40 and 55 years old in good health. Some clones in this sample may be carry-over from other donors' samples. The CDR3 region is CASSGTSTDTQYF. CDR3 nucleotides: TGTGCCAGCAGTGGAACTAGCACAGATACGCAGTATTTT.